This TCR beta chain appears in the sequencing data of a study of post-analysis software for immune sequencing data. Study information: The disease courses covered relapsing-remitting, secondary progressive and progressive-relapsing multiple sclerosis.

Trimming removed 7 bases from V and 7 bases from J; junction bases left unmatched: 8. The CDR3 totals 13 residues. Germline lookup yields CDR1 SQVTM and CDR2 ANQGSEA. The study, taken as a whole, reports: Controls' normalized Chao1 diversity significantly exceeded that of multiple sclerosis patients. Relative to controls, patients had 4 or 5 TRBV segments at higher frequency, with TRBV5-6, TRBV5-1 and TRBV20-1 among these. By F measure, samples from a shared preparation batch strongly co-clustered.

This clonotype turned up a few times. What it binds is unknown. Incorporated into the TCR beta cDNA libraries were unique molecular identifiers, which served to reduce PCR and sequencing biases. cDNA molecules numbering roughly 0.5 million came from approximately 1 to 10 million T cells. TCRdb reanalysed the PCR reads using MiXCR and keeps one entry per CDR3 protein. The sample includes 800,000 to 950,000 distinct CDR3 sequences, 53% of them seen just once. This TCR was recovered from a girl between 10 and 17 years old with multiple sclerosis. The genes are TRBV29-1 and TRBJ2-1; 9 bases are shared with TRBD2. Sequencing input: blood. The CDR3 sequence is CSGSSGRGNEQFF. The CDR3 coding sequence is TGCAGCGGAAGTAGCGGGAGAGGAAATGAGCAGTTCTTC.